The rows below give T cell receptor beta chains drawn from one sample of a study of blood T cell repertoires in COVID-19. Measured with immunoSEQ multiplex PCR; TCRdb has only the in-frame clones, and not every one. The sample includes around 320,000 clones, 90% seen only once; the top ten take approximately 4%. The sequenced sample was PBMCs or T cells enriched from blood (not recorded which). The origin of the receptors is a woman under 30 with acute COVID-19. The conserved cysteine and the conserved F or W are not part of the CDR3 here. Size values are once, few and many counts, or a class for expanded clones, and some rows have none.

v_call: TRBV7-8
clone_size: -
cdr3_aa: ASSLWTGPQH

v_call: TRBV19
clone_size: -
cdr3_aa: ASSRTTGQGASYEQY

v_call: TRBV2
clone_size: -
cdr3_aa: ASSEQLNTEAF

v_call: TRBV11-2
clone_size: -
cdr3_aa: ASSFNGPRTGDLSRFSGANVLT

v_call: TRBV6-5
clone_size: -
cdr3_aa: ASSHETVQETQY

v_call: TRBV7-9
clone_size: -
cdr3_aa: ASRLGGMEANVLT

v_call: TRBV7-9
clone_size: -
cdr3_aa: ASSLAPNEQF

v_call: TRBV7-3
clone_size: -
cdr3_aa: ASSPDRVGITGELF

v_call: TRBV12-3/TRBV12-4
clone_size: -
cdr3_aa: ASSVQGYEQY

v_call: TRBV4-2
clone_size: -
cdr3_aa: ASTYRGDNSPLH

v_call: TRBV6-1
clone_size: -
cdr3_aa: ASSEASGQGYEQY

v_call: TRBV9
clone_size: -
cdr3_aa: ASSASSGANVLT

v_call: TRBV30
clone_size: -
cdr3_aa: AWSADRFSNQPQH

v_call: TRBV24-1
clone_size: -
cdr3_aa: ATSESGRTRYEQY

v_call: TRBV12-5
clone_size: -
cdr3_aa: ASGLIGVPRNSGNTIY

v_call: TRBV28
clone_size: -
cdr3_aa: ASTTGGASGSYEQY

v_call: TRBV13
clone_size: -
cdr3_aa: ASSFWSGALLAF

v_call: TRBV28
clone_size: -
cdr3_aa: ASSSSGETQY

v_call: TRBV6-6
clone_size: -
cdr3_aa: ASSPGTAKPQH

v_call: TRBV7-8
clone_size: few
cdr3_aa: ASSLQPIQGSRYGYT

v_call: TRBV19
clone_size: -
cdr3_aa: ASSTRTSASTDTQY

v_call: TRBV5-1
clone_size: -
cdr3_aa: ASSLGTSGNEQY

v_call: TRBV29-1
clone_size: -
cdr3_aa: SVEDFRASGVQETQY

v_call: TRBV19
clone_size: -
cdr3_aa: ASSTSEDQPQH

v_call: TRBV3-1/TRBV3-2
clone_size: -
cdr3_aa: ASSQDREGSNTEAF

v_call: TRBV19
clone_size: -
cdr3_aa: ATFTSGRGTGELF

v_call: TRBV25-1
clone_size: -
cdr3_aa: ASSDTGGPVKNIQY

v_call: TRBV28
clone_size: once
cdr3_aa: ASLTGGVLSPLH

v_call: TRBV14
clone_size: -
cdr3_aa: ASSQVGGFISGNTIY

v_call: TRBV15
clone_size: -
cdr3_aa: ATKGRRDEPQH

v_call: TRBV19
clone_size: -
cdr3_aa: ASSNGRGVYNEQF

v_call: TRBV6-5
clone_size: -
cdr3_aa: ASSSGLAGAGELF

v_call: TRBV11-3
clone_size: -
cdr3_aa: ASSLGPGLAGGPREQY

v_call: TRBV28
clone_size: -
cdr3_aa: ASSLGGEQY

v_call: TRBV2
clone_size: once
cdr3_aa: ASLAGEAYEQY

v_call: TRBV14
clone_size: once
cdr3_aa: ASSQYVFGLAGGDTQY